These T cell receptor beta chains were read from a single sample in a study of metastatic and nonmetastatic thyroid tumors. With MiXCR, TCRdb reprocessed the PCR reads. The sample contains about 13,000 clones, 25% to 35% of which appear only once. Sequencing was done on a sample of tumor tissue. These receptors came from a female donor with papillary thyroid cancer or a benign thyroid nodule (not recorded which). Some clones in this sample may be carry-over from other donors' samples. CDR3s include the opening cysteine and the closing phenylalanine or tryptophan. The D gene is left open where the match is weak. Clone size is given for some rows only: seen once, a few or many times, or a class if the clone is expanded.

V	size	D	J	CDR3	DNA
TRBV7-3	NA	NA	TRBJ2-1	CASSLKGTGFYNEQFF	TGTGCCAGCAGCCTAAAGGGCACGGGGTTCTACAATGAGCAGTTCTTC
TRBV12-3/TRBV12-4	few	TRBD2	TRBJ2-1	CASSWTSGSHNEQFF	TGTGCCAGCAGTTGGACTAGCGGGAGTCACAATGAGCAGTTCTTC
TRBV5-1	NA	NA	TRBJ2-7	CASSLESVYEQYF	TGCGCCAGCAGCTTGGAATCAGTCTACGAGCAGTACTTC
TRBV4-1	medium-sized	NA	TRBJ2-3	CASSQFGGDFSNTDTQYF	TGCGCCAGCAGCCAATTTGGGGGCGATTTCTCAAACACAGATACGCAGTATTTT
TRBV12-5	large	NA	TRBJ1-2	CASGDTTNYGYTF	TGTGCTAGTGGGGATACAACTAACTATGGCTACACCTTC
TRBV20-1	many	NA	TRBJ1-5	CSAKSMRSNQPQHF	TGCAGTGCTAAATCTATGAGAAGCAATCAGCCCCAGCATTTT
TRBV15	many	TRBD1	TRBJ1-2	CATSRKRGQGARSDGYTF	TGTGCCACCAGCAGGAAGAGGGGACAGGGGGCTAGGAGTGATGGCTACACCTTC
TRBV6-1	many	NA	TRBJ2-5	CASKRRAQETQYF	TGTGCCAGCAAGCGAAGGGCCCAAGAGACCCAGTACTTC
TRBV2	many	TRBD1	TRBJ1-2	CASRGTDGYGYTF	TGTGCCAGCAGGGGGACAGACGGCTATGGCTACACCTTC
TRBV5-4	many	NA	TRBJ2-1	CASSLFRGYNEQFF	TGTGCCAGCAGCTTGTTCCGGGGCTACAATGAGCAGTTCTTC
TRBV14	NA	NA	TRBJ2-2	CASRPDNTGELFF	TGTGCCAGCAGGCCGGATAACACCGGGGAGCTGTTTTTT
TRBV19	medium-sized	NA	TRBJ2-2	CASTALRAFTGELFF	TGTGCCAGTACGGCCCTCCGGGCGTTCACCGGGGAGCTGTTTTTT
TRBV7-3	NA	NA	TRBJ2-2	CASSRSGLESSYTGELFF	TGTGCCAGCAGCCGAAGTGGTCTTGAAAGTAGCTACACCGGGGAGCTGTTTTTT
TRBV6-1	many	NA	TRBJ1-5	CASSGGGWQPQHF	TGTGCCAGCAGCGGGGGGGGCTGGCAGCCCCAGCATTTT
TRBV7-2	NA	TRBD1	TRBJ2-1	CASSLARGTGGHEQFF	TGTGCCAGCAGCTTAGCGAGGGGGACAGGGGGACATGAGCAGTTCTTC
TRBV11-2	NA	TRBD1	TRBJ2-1	CASSPGTGSGNEQFF	TGTGCCAGCAGCCCCGGGACAGGGAGTGGCAATGAGCAGTTCTTC
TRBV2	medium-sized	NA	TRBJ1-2	CASRQDWDYGYTF	TGTGCCAGCAGACAGGATTGGGACTATGGCTACACCTTC
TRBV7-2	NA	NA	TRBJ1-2	CASNPVRGGRYGYTF	TGTGCCAGCAATCCGGTGCGGGGTGGGCGGTATGGCTACACCTTC
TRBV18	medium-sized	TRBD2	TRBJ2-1	CASSPLTSGRPHEQFF	TGTGCCAGCTCACCACTGACTAGCGGGAGACCCCATGAGCAGTTCTTC
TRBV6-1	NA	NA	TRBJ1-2	CDSSARDGTNYGYTF	TGTGACAGCAGTGCCAGGGACGGCACTAACTATGGCTACACCTTC
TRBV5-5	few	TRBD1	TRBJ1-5	CASSLNRGSNQPQHF	TGTGCCAGCAGCTTAAACAGGGGAAGCAATCAGCCCCAGCATTTT
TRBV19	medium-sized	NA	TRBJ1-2	CASMRGGGALGYTF	TGTGCCAGTATGAGAGGCGGCGGGGCGCTGGGCTACACCTTC
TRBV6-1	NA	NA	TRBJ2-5	CASSEAGVLYQETQYF	TGTGCCAGCAGTGAAGCGGGGGTTCTGTACCAAGAGACCCAGTACTTC
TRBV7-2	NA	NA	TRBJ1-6	CASSLDGPGGSPLHF	TGTGCCAGCAGCCTAGACGGTCCCGGAGGTTCACCCCTCCACTTT
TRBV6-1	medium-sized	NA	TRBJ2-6	CASNRGSGANVLTF	TGTGCCAGCAATAGGGGAAGTGGGGCCAACGTCCTGACTTTC
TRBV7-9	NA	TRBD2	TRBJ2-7	CASSPSVLAVDEQYF	TGTGCCAGCAGCCCCTCGGTACTAGCGGTTGACGAGCAGTACTTC
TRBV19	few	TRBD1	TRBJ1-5	CASSLDRVNQPQHF	TGTGCCAGTAGCTTAGACAGGGTAAACCAGCCCCAGCATTTT
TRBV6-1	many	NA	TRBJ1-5	CASRGASRGQPQHF	TGTGCCAGCAGGGGGGCGTCTCGTGGACAGCCCCAGCATTTT
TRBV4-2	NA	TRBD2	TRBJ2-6	CSSSQDGGAGANVLTF	TGTTCCAGCAGCCAAGATGGGGGGGCTGGGGCCAACGTCCTGACTTTC
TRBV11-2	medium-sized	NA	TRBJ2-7	CASSFRVLYEQYF	TGTGCCAGCAGCTTCAGGGTTTTGTACGAGCAGTACTTC
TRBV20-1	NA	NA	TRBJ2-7	CSASWRGIYEQYF	TGCAGTGCTAGTTGGAGGGGGATTTACGAGCAGTACTTC
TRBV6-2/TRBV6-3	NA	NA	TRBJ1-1	CASSYSATVNTEAFF	TGTGCCAGCAGTTACTCTGCGACAGTGAACACTGAAGCTTTCTTT
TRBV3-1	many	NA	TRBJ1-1	CASSQVLGRTEAFF	TGTGCCAGCAGCCAAGTTCTAGGGCGCACTGAAGCTTTCTTT
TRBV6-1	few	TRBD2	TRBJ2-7	CASGWWTSGRFYEQYF	TGTGCCAGTGGCTGGTGGACTAGCGGGAGGTTCTACGAGCAGTACTTC
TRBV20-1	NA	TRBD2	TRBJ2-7	CSALPGLAGTYEQYF	TGCAGTGCGCTTCCGGGACTAGCGGGGACTTACGAGCAGTACTTC
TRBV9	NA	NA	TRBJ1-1	CASSVRGTGTEAFF	TGTGCCAGCAGCGTACGGGGGACGGGCACTGAAGCTTTCTTT
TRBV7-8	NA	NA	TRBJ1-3	CASSLAGDRNTIYF	TGTGCCAGCAGCTTAGCTGGGGATCGGAACACCATATATTTT
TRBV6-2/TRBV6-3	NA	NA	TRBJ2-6	CASRVPVRVGIRAGSNVLTF	TGTGCCAGCAGAGTCCCCGTCCGGGTGGGGATAAGAGCTGGGTCCAACGTCCTGACTTTC
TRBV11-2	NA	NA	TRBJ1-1	CASSLQRAEAFF	TGTGCCAGCAGCTTACAGAGGGCTGAAGCTTTCTTT
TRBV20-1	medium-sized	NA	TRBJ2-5	CSARDWSLADGVTQYF	TGCAGTGCTAGAGATTGGTCACTCGCCGATGGGGTGACCCAGTACTTC
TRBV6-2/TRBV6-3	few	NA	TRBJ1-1	CASSYPELNTEAFF	TGTGCCAGCAGTTACCCAGAATTGAACACTGAAGCTTTCTTT
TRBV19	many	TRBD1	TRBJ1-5	CASSWDRVRGNQPQHF	TGTGCCAGTAGTTGGGACAGAGTGAGGGGCAATCAGCCCCAGCATTTT
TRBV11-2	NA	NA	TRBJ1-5	CASSVGVSSNQPQHF	TGTGCCAGCAGCGTAGGGGTTAGCAGCAATCAGCCCCAGCATTTT
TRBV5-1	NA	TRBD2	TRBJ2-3	CASSLALASGTDTQYF	TGCGCCAGCAGCTTGGCCCTGGCTAGCGGGACAGATACGCAGTATTTT
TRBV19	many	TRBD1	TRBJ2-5	CASNRQGAETQYF	TGTGCCAGTAACAGACAGGGGGCAGAGACCCAGTACTTC
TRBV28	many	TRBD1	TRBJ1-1	CASSPSQGAVTEAFF	TGTGCCAGCAGCCCTAGTCAGGGGGCGGTCACTGAAGCTTTCTTT
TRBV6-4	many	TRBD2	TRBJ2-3	CASRAGVGTDTQYF	TGTGCCAGTCGAGCGGGAGTGGGTACAGATACGCAGTATTTT
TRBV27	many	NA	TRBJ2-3	CASSLSPPVGRSAGTDTQYF	TGTGCCAGCAGTTTATCCCCCCCGGTGGGGCGTAGTGCCGGCACAGATACGCAGTATTTT
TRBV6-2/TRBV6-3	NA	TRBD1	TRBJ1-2	CASRRDRVRDYGYTF	TGTGCCAGCAGACGAGACAGGGTCCGGGACTATGGCTACACCTTC
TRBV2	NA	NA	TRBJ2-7	CAIGYLSYEQYF	TGTGCTATCGGGTACCTCTCCTACGAGCAGTACTTC
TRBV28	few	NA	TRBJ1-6	CASTFPDRTNSPLHF	TGTGCCAGCACATTCCCTGACCGAACCAATTCACCCCTCCACTTT
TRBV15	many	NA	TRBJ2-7	CATSRITGSYEQYF	TGTGCCACCAGCAGAATCACAGGTTCCTACGAGCAGTACTTC
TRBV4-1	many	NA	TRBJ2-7	CASSQAAGTSIYEQYF	TGCGCCAGCAGCCAAGCGGCAGGGACTTCTATTTACGAGCAGTACTTC
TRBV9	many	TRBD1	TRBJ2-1	CASSGASTGFGEQFF	TGTGCCAGCAGCGGAGCCTCGACAGGGTTCGGTGAGCAGTTCTTC
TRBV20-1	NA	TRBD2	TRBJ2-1	CSAPLGTSSNEQFF	TGCAGTGCCCCCCTGGGGACTAGCAGTAATGAGCAGTTCTTC
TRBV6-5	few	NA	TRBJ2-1	CASSFGQEGPSQERFF	TGTGCCAGCAGTTTCGGTCAGGAGGGCCCGTCCCAGGAGCGGTTCTTC
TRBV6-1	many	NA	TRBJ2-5	CASSRLGSAEETQYF	TGTGCCAGCAGTCGACTGGGGAGTGCCGAAGAGACCCAGTACTTC